Presented here are 8 T cell receptor beta chains from one specimen sequenced in a study of identical twins. MiXCR, applied by TCRdb to the 5' RACE reads, yields one record per CDR3 protein. The sample has roughly 250,000 distinct CDR3 sequences, about 14% seen once. Sequenced input: memory (CD45RO+) T cells sorted from blood. These TCRs come from a woman aged 18-29 years in good health.

The CDR3 region is CASSQGQSGETQYF. The CDR3 nucleotides are TGTGCCAGCAGCCAAGGACAGTCGGGAGAGACCCAGTACTTC. The chain joins TRBV14 to TRBJ2-5, with D tentatively TRBD1 (5 bases). CDR1 is SGHDN, CDR2 FVKESK, per germline. Trimming shortened V by 1 base and J by 4 bases, and 10 bases separated the two germline ends. The CDR3 contains 14 residues.

This clonotype was seen more than once but under ten times. The V gene is TRBV12-3 or TRBV12-4, the J gene TRBJ2-7, with 7 bases matching TRBD1. This CDR3 region has 13 residues. The V segment lost 4 bases and the J segment 2 bases; nucleotides outside the gene matches: 2. As DNA, the CDR3 is TGTGCCAGCAGTTCAGGGGGTCCCTACGAGCAGTACTTC. Encoded protein: CASSSGGPYEQYF.

This clonotype has more than one count but fewer than ten. The V gene is TRBV19, the J gene TRBJ2-7; D remains ambiguous. The CDR3 runs 13 residues. Trimming left V 8 bases short and J 6 bases short, with 17 bases between. CDR1 is LNHDA and CDR2 is SQIVND in the germline V gene (reference sequence). The CDR3 is CASGDPRLLEQYF. CDR3 coding DNA: TGTGCCAGTGGAGACCCTAGGCTTCTCGAGCAGTACTTC. Looking up the rest from reference TRBV19 and TRBJ2-7 gives the full variable domain: DGGITQSPKYLFRKEGQNVTLSCEQNLNHDAMYWYRQDPGQGLRLIYYSQIVNDFQKGDIAEGYSVSREKKESFPLTVTSAQKNPTAFYLCASGDPRLLEQYFGPGTRLTVT.

The V gene is TRBV11-1, the J gene TRBJ2-3; 14 positions agree with TRBD2. The CDR3 spans 18 residues. The V gene end was trimmed by 4 bases and the J gene end by 7 bases; junction bases not matched to a gene: 13. In germline, CDR1 is SGHAT, CDR2 FQDESV (reference sequence). Here the CDR3 DNA reads TGTGCCAGCAGCTCGGGACTAGCGGGGGCCCGCCATTACTATACGCAGTATTTT. Translation: CASSSGLAGARHYYTQYF.

The chain carries TRBV6-1 and TRBJ2-7; tentative D call: TRBD2 (6 bases). This CDR3 contains 11 residues. The V and J ends lost 7 bases and 7 bases respectively, with 11 bases between them. In germline, CDR1 is MNHNS, CDR2 SASEGT. In DNA, the CDR3 is TGTGCCAGCATGGGGGGACGGGAGCAGTACTTC. Amino acids: CASMGGREQYF.

This clonotype was counted at least ten times. The chain is built from TRBV12-3 or TRBV12-4 and TRBJ2-5; possible D gene TRBD2, 6 bases. The CDR3 runs 13 residues. Trimming removed 7 bases from V and 3 bases from J, with 12 bases in between. This chain's CDR3 is CASTLWGEETQYF. The CDR3 bases are TGTGCCAGCACCCTATGGGGGGAAGAGACCCAGTACTTC.

J is TRBJ2-6 and V is TRBV20-1; TRBD2 might be the D (5 bases). Germline V gene lookup returns CDR1 DFQATT and CDR2 SNEGSKA (reference sequence). The CDR3 length is 16 residues. V lost 5 bases to trimming and J lost 3 bases, with 17 bases between them. DNA of the CDR3: TGCAGTGCTCGAAGGACGGCCGGGGTTGGGGCCAACGTCCTGACTTTC. Its translation is CSARRTAGVGANVLTF.

The table lists this clonotype with many counts. The chain is built from TRBV29-1 and TRBJ2-5, with 10 bases fitting TRBD1. Germline-derived CDR1 and CDR2 are SQVTM and ANQGSEA. With 5 bases clipped from V and 5 bases from J, the junction kept 11 bases outside the gene matches. The CDR3 is made up of 15 amino acids. The CDR3 DNA sequence: TGCAGCGTTTCATCGGGACAGGGGCCAGAGGAGACCCAGTACTTC. The encoded protein is CSVSSGQGPEETQYF. Filled out from reference TRBV29-1 and TRBJ2-5, the complete variable domain reads SAVISQKPSRDICQRGTSLTIQCQVDSQVTMMFWYRQQPGQSLTLIATANQGSEATYESGFVIDKFPISRPNLTFSTLTVSNMSPEDSSIYLCSVSSGQGPEETQYFGPGTRLLVL.